A selection of T cell receptor beta chains follows, all from one sample in a study of blood T cell repertoires in COVID-19. Profiling relied on immunoSEQ multiplex PCR, and the TCRdb table lists in-frame clones only, not all of them. The sample records 75,000 or so clones, 83% being singletons. The sample taken for sequencing was peripheral blood. The source of these receptors is a woman aged 80 or over with acute or convalescent COVID-19. CDR3s leave out the opening cysteine and the closing phenylalanine or tryptophan. The size field is filled for only some rows; it gives once, few, many or a size class.

V: TRBV7-9
J: TRBJ1-2
size: .
CDR3: ASSLVGGDTGYT

V: TRBV19
J: TRBJ2-1
size: .
CDR3: ASSIGTRLTNHNEQF

V: TRBV18
J: TRBJ1-1
size: .
CDR3: ASSPLQGDTEAF

V: TRBV19
J: TRBJ2-1
size: .
CDR3: ASSRDRELGGNEQF

V: TRBV6-5
J: TRBJ2-7
size: .
CDR3: ASSSPGQGIYEQY

V: TRBV5-1
J: TRBJ2-5
size: few
CDR3: ASSLGWTSGGRETQY

V: TRBV5-1
J: TRBJ2-5
size: .
CDR3: ASSLRPLAGDPQETQY

V: TRBV30
J: TRBJ1-2
size: .
CDR3: AWSVQGMGRGYT

V: TRBV5-1
J: TRBJ2-2
size: .
CDR3: ASSNTGTNTGELF

V: TRBV5-1
J: TRBJ2-1
size: .
CDR3: ASSPIILAGEGGEQF

V: TRBV5-4
J: TRBJ2-7
size: .
CDR3: ASSPRTSGSNYEQY

V: TRBV3-1/TRBV3-2
J: TRBJ1-4
size: .
CDR3: ASSRGEKLF

V: TRBV7-8
J: TRBJ1-1
size: .
CDR3: ASSLLATGGDTEAF

V: TRBV6-5
J: TRBJ1-1
size: .
CDR3: ASTLSRFGDTEAF

V: TRBV2
J: TRBJ2-3
size: .
CDR3: ASTTSGGALDTQY

V: TRBV29-1
J: TRBJ1-1
size: .
CDR3: SVENSLITEAF

V: TRBV30
J: TRBJ1-2
size: .
CDR3: AGGQIFYGYT

V: TRBV9
J: TRBJ1-6
size: .
CDR3: ASSVEAVRGSPLH

V: TRBV7-9
J: TRBJ2-5
size: .
CDR3: ASSLGAAETQY

V: TRBV19
J: TRBJ2-6
size: .
CDR3: ASSIEASISGANVLT

V: TRBV5-1
J: TRBJ2-2
size: few
CDR3: ASSGDRGSIGELF

V: TRBV7-3
J: TRBJ2-7
size: .
CDR3: ASAVSGTGDEQY

V: TRBV6-5
J: TRBJ1-2
size: once
CDR3: ASSQTPFYGYT

V: TRBV7-8
J: TRBJ2-7
size: .
CDR3: ASSLVASSTPYEQY

V: TRBV5-1
J: TRBJ1-4
size: .
CDR3: ASSGGTGLNEKLF

V: TRBV25-1
J: TRBJ2-1
size: .
CDR3: ASSYAGDIGSGEQF

V: TRBV5-4
J: TRBJ2-1
size: .
CDR3: ASSPRTGSGNEQF

V: TRBV5-1
J: TRBJ2-7
size: few
CDR3: ASRQGTTYEQY

V: TRBV29-1
J: TRBJ2-3
size: .
CDR3: SVEHSTGATDTQY

V: TRBV24-1
J: TRBJ1-2
size: .
CDR3: AIEGTLSGGYGYT

V: TRBV9
J: TRBJ2-1
size: .
CDR3: ASSVAGGTGFYNEQF

V: TRBV5-1
J: TRBJ2-2
size: .
CDR3: ASSLSTSGSGELF

V: TRBV3-1/TRBV3-2
J: TRBJ1-3
size: .
CDR3: ASSQTGGTGNTIY

V: TRBV2
J: TRBJ1-1
size: .
CDR3: ASSDFGQPEAF

V: TRBV3-1/TRBV3-2
J: TRBJ1-5
size: once
CDR3: ASSQDWRGGQPQH

V: TRBV6-2/TRBV6-3
J: TRBJ1-2
size: .
CDR3: ASSYSSLLDYGYT